This TCR beta chain was sequenced for a study of HIV-infected patients and healthy controls. TCRdb processed the 5' RACE reads anew with MiXCR; each CDR3 protein has one entry. The sample includes tens of thousands of distinct CDR3 sequences, roughly a fifth of them seen just once. The germline gives CDR1 SGHAT, CDR2 FQNNGV. J lost 4 bases, V lost 1 base, and 8 bases had no gene match. The CDR3 sequence is 17 residues long. The sample comprised CD4+ T cells from blood. The clonotype comes from a human donor in good health. The V gene is TRBV11-2, the J gene TRBJ2-1; 9 bases are a match to TRBD2. In DNA, the CDR3 is TGTGCCAGCAGCTTAGTTCCCCTAGCGGGACGATACAATGAGCAGTTCTTC. Amino acid sequence: CASSLVPLAGRYNEQFF.